Given below is one T cell receptor beta chain in context. The junction differs from germline at one of its ends, possibly a read error. This sample was taken from a study of CD8+CD57+ T cells in acquired aplastic anemia. Patients picked for sequencing had shown CD8+CD57+ cell expansion detected by flow cytometry. All participating patients were living with severe acquired aplastic anemia. Germline lookup yields CDR1 SGHTA and CDR2 FQGTGA. The CDR3 length is 13 residues. The study profiled TCR beta VDJ and CDR3 using genomic DNA as template. TCRdb called the reads again in MiXCR, with one record for every CDR3 protein. The repertoire includes about 180,000 distinct CDR3 sequences, nearly 65% of them detected once, and under 45% sits in the top ten.

The sample taken for sequencing was sorted CD4+, CD8+, or CD8+CD57+ T cells (not recorded which) from PBMCs. The TCR was taken from a human donor with aplastic anemia. V usage is TRBV7-3 and J usage is TRBJ2-5; 8 nucleotides align to TRBD2. Written as DNA, the CDR3 is TGTGCCTGCAGTTCTCGGGGGGGAGAGACCCAGTACTTC. This sequence encodes CACSSRGGETQYF.